This T cell receptor (beta chain) was obtained from a study of PD-L1 blockade in urothelial cancer. The overall study: At some point between 2013 and 2015 therapy began: atezolizumab 1,200 mg intravenously every 3 weeks. In terms of prior chemotherapy, patients had received 0 to 3 regimens. Investigators checked blood 3 weeks (second dose) and 6 weeks after treatment start. Notes on the study in general: Tumor-associated blood clones were expanded more by durable-benefit patients at 3 weeks.

Comments on this clone: The target antigen is unknown.

There are 15 residues in the CDR3. V lost 5 bases and J lost 1, with 14 bases in between. CDR1 and CDR2 from the germline V gene are LGHNA and YNFKEQ. Here immunoSEQ multiplex PCR was the method, and the copy in TCRdb shows in-frame clones only, minus some. Counted here are around 27,000 clones, approximately 79% occurring once; the ten biggest clones make up roughly 2.1%. This receptor was obtained from a man aged 50 to 59 with urothelial cancer. The V gene is TRBV4-2, the J gene TRBJ2-5; tentatively, D is TRBD2 (6 bases). Material: PBMCs, obtained around atezolizumab (anti-PD-L1) treatment. The CDR3 sequence is CASSARAGTQETQYF. CDR3 coding DNA: TGTGCCAGCAGCGCCCGGGCGGGGACCCAAGAGACCCAGTACTTC.